This TCR beta chain was captured by sequencing in a study of T cell responses to AZD1222 COVID-19 vaccine. Sequencing used immunoSEQ multiplex PCR; TCRdb keeps in-frame clones, though not all of them. Of 150,000 to 200,000 clones in the sample, about 88% were seen once. This CDR3 comprises 15 residues. The germline gives CDR1 SGHTA, CDR2 FQGNSA. V lost 3 bases and J lost 6, with 15 bases in between. The chain is built from TRBV7-2 and TRBJ2-1, with D possibly being TRBD1 (6 bases). This receptor was taken from an adult in good health. The specimen comprised peripheral blood, sampled on day 0 of AZD1222 vaccination. The DNA for the CDR3 is TGTGCCAGCAGCTTGAAGAGACAGGCCAGCAATGAGCAGTTCTTC. Translation gives CASSLKRQASNEQFF.